A single sample gave rise to the 6 T cell receptor beta chains below, sequenced in a study of CD8 T cells in ankylosing spondylitis. TCRdb reprocessed the 5' RACE reads with MiXCR, giving one entry per CDR3 protein. Of a few hundred thousand distinct CDR3 sequences listed, 20% are singletons. The material sequenced was blood, either unsorted or a sorted T cell fraction (not recorded which). All receptors come from a male donor with ankylosing spondylitis or in good health (not recorded which).

This clonotype showed up just a few times. The chain uses TRBV27 and TRBJ2-5; 7 bases line up with TRBD1. Losses at the gene ends were 6 bases for V and 5 bases for J; bases not matched to a gene: 6. The CDR3 runs to 13 residues. Germline V lookup: CDR1 MNHEY, CDR2 SMNVEV (reference sequence). The CDR3 protein is CASRRQGAETQYF. Written as DNA, the CDR3 is TGTGCCAGCAGACGACAGGGCGCCGAGACCCAGTACTTC.

The chain uses TRBV5-1 and TRBJ2-1, with a weak D call TRBD1 (5 bases). Trimming shortened V by 1 base and J by 6 bases, and 11 bases separated the two germline ends. The CDR3 totals 14 residues. From germline, CDR1 is SGHRS and CDR2 YFSETQ. CDR3 nucleotide sequence: TGCGCCAGCAGCTTGTTGGGGCCCGGCAATGAGCAGTTCTTC. Translating gives CASSLLGPGNEQFF.

This clonotype was picked up a small number of times. V gene TRBV20-1 combines with J gene TRBJ2-1; TRBD1 might be the D (5 bases). Trimming cost V 3 bases and J 3 bases, with 12 bases left between them. The CDR3 is 14 amino acids. CDR1 is DFQATT and CDR2 is SNEGSKA in the germline V gene (reference sequence). The CDR3 reads CSASMGPFYNEQFF. The CDR3 coding sequence is TGCAGTGCTAGTATGGGGCCCTTCTACAATGAGCAGTTCTTC.

This clonotype showed up just once. J is TRBJ2-2 and V is TRBV29-1; 9 bases fit TRBD1. This CDR3 spans 14 amino acids. Germline V gene lookup returns CDR1 SQVTM and CDR2 ANQGSEA. V dropped 4 bases and J dropped 3; count of bases not matched to a gene: 3. The DNA of the CDR3 is TGCAGCGTTGTAGGGACAGGGTACACCGGGGAGCTGTTTTTT. This codes for CSVVGTGYTGELFF.

This clonotype was seen ten or more times. V is TRBV10-3 and J is TRBJ2-7; a weak D match, TRBD1 (5 bases). The CDR3 sequence is 13 residues long. V was pared by 10 bases and J by 9 bases, with 22 bases between. Germline V gene data show CDR1 as ENHRY and CDR2 as SYGVKD. CDR3 sequence (DNA): TGTGCCACCCTCGACAGTCCACTACAAGTGCAGTACGTC. The encoded protein is CATLDSPLQVQYV.

This clonotype was detected ten times or more. The CDR3 here is CASSVDGAGGSTGELFF. The DNA for the CDR3 is TGTGCCAGCAGCGTAGATGGAGCGGGGGGCAGCACCGGGGAGCTGTTTTTT. The chain has TRBV9 and TRBJ2-2, with TRBD2 matching over 9 bases. Losses at the gene ends were 0 bases for V and 4 bases for J; bases not matched to a gene: 7. The V gene's germline CDR1 is SGDLS and CDR2 YYNGEE. The CDR3 totals 17 residues. The full variable domain, with the rest looked up from reference TRBV9 and TRBJ2-2, is DSGVTQTPKHLITATGQRVTLRCSPRSGDLSVYWYQQSLDQGLQFLIQYYNGEERAKGNILERFSAQQFPDLHSELNLSSLELGDSALYFCASSVDGAGGSTGELFFGEGSRLTVL.